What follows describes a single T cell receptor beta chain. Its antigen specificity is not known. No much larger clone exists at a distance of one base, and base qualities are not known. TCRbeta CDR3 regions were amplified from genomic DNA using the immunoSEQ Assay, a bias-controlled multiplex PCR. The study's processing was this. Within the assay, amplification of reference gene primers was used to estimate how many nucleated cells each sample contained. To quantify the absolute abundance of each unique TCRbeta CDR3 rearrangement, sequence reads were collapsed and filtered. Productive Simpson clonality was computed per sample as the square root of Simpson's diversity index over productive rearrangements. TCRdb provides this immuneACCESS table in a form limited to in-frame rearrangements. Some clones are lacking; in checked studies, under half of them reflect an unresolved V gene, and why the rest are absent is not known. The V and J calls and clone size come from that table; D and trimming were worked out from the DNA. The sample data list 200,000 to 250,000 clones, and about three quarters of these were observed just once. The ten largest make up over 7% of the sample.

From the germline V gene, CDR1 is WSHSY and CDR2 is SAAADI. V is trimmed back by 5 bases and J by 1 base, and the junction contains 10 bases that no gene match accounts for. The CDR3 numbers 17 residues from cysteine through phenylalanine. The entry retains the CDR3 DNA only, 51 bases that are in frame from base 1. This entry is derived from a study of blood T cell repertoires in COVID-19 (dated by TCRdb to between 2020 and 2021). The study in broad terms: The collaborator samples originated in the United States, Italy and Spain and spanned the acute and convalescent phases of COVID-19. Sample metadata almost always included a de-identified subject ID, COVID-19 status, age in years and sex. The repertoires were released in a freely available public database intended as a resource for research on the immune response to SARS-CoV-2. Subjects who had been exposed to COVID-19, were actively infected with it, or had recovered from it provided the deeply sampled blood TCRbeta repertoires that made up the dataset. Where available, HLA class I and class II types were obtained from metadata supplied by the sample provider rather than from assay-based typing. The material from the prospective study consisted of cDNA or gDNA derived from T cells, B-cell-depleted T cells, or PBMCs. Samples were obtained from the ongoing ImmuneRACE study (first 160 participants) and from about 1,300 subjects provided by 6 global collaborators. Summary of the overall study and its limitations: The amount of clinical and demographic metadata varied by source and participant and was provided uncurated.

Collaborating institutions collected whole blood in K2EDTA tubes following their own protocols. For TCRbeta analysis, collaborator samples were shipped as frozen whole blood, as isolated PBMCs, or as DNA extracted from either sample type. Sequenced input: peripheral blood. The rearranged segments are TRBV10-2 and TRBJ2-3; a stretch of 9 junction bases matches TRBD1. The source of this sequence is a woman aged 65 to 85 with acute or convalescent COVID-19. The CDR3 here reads CASSSQTGGGRTDTQYF. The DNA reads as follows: TGCGCCAGCAGTTCCCAAACAGGGGGCGGACGCACAGATACGCAGTATTTT.